This is a list of T cell receptor beta chains from one sample in a study of response to subunit inactivated influenza vaccine. TCRdb independently ran MiXCR on the RT-PCR reads; one entry per CDR3 protein. The table has about half a million distinct CDR3 sequences, roughly 27% seen once. The material was CD4+ T cells sorted from PBMCs, obtained roughly 5 days after vaccination. These receptors were obtained from a middle-aged man who received an inactivated influenza vaccine. Both conserved end residues are part of each CDR3. A D gene is named only where the DNA matches it firmly.

d_call	v_call	j_call	cdr3_aa
NA	TRBV30	TRBJ2-7	CAWSQSSYEQYF
TRBD1	TRBV5-1	TRBJ2-1	CASSLTGTGANNEQFF
NA	TRBV3-1	TRBJ2-1	CASSPTDQGPQFF
NA	TRBV20-1	TRBJ1-1	CSAALQGNTEAFF
TRBD1	TRBV10-3	TRBJ1-6	CAISAGQGRYNSPLHF
TRBD1	TRBV7-2	TRBJ2-1	CASSLGGQEWGEQFF
NA	TRBV30	TRBJ2-5	CAWNVEGETQYF
TRBD2	TRBV6-1	TRBJ2-1	CASSEDGLAGIPSYNEQFF
NA	TRBV20-1	TRBJ2-1	CSALGSWLYNEQFF
NA	TRBV20-1	TRBJ1-2	CSATRYGANYGYTF
TRBD2	TRBV2	TRBJ2-5	CASIFPGLAGQETQYF
NA	TRBV28	TRBJ2-7	CASSSRHYEQYF
TRBD2	TRBV4-2	TRBJ2-2	CASSKTSGRGHGELFF
TRBD2	TRBV6-1	TRBJ2-5	CASSPGLAGGRKQETQYF
NA	TRBV6-1	TRBJ1-5	CASSGQQNQPQHF
TRBD2	TRBV20-1	TRBJ2-1	CSARGGLAGGRGVNEQFF
TRBD1	TRBV28	TRBJ1-2	CASSFISPLRDRNYGYTF
NA	TRBV3-1	TRBJ2-4	CAFCPLRGGNLAKNIQYF
NA	TRBV5-1	TRBJ2-5	CASSLEKETQYF
NA	TRBV6-2/TRBV6-3	TRBJ2-1	CASSPGGTKRNEQFF
NA	TRBV4-3	TRBJ1-2	CASSQVVNYGYTF
NA	TRBV7-9	TRBJ2-4	CASSLVVENIQYF
NA	TRBV29-1	TRBJ2-3	CSVDRQLSTDTQYF
TRBD1	TRBV6-2/TRBV6-3	TRBJ2-7	CASSRYSQGFEQYF
NA	TRBV7-2	TRBJ1-3	CASSLVFRGRGNTIYF